A single sample is the source of the 21 T cell receptor beta chains below, sequenced in a study of cytomegalovirus exposure and HLA in healthy donors. PCR primers comprised 60 Vbeta and 13 Jbeta primers. Produced via immunoSEQ multiplex PCR; TCRdb's table is partial and in-frame only. This sample yields over 100,000 clones, of which 10% are seen a single time; approximately 6.1% belongs to the top ten. Sequencing was done on a sample of PBMCs. The receptors were gathered from a man aged 35 to 55 in good health and CMV-seropositive.

Only a few counts were recorded for this clone. The J gene is TRBJ1-5, the V gene TRBV28; D not certain. The CDR3 runs to 14 residues. The V end was cut by 3 bases, the J end by 0 bases, with 6 bases between. Germline V gene sequence: CDR1 MDHEN, CDR2 SYDVKM. Here the CDR3 DNA reads TGTGCCAGCAGTTTGGAGGGTAGCAATCAGCCCCAGCATTTT. Encoded protein: CASSLEGSNQPQHF. The full variable domain, with the rest looked up from reference TRBV28 and TRBJ1-5, is DVKVTQSSRYLVKRTGEKVFLECVQDMDHENMFWYRQDPGLGLRLIYFSYDVKMKEKGDIPEGYSVSREKKERFSLILESASTNQTSMYLCASSLEGSNQPQHFGDGTRLSIL.

This sequence joins TRBV14 and TRBJ2-3; no reliable D call. CDR1 is SGHDN and CDR2 is FVKESK in the germline V gene. V was shortened by 2 bases and J by 6 bases, with 6 bases between the two germline ends. CDR3 length: 12 amino acids. The CDR3 sequence is CASSQKRDTQYF. Here the CDR3 DNA reads TGTGCCAGCAGCCAAAAACGGGATACGCAGTATTTT. Using reference TRBV14 and TRBJ2-3 for the parts outside the CDR3, the full variable domain is EAGVTQFPSHSVIEKGQTVTLRCDPISGHDNLYWYRRVMGKEIKFLLHFVKESKQDESGMPNNRFLAERTGGTYSTLKVQPAELEDSGVYFCASSQKRDTQYFGPGTRLTVL.

The chain recombines TRBV2 with TRBJ2-5, with 9 bases fitting TRBD2. Germline values: CDR1 SNHLY, CDR2 FYNNEI. With 2 bases clipped from V and 8 bases from J, the junction kept 6 bases outside the gene matches. The CDR3 runs to 14 residues. CDR3 amino acids: CASSESSGDRTQYF. The CDR3 bases are TGTGCCAGCAGTGAATCTAGCGGGGACCGCACCCAGTACTTC. Looking up the rest from reference TRBV2 and TRBJ2-5 gives the full variable domain: EPEVTQTPSHQVTQMGQEVILRCVPISNHLYFYWYRQILGQKVEFLVSFYNNEISEKSEIFDDQFSVERPDGSNFTLKIRSTKLEDSAMYFCASSESSGDRTQYFGPGTRLLVL.

J is TRBJ2-2 and V is TRBV9, with D possibly matching TRBD2 (6 bases). Trimming shortened V by 3 bases and J by 6 bases, and 15 bases separated the two germline ends. This CDR3 contains 15 residues. Germline assignment: CDR1 SGDLS and CDR2 YYNGEE. The CDR3 nucleotides are TGTGCCAGCAGCGATAGAGGGGAGGTTGCCGGGGAGCTGTTTTTT. It codes for CASSDRGEVAGELFF.

This clone showed up just a few times. This chain joins TRBV7-3 and TRBJ1-2; 7 bases agree with TRBD1. The CDR3 consists of 13 residues. The V and J ends lost 5 bases and 2 bases, in that order; junction bases with no gene match: 2. From germline, CDR1 is SGHTA and CDR2 FQGTGA. The CDR3 DNA is TGTGCCAGCAGCCCGGGACAGAACTATGGCTACACCTTC. This sequence encodes CASSPGQNYGYTF. Based on the CDR3 plus reference TRBV7-3 and TRBJ1-2, the full variable domain is GAGVSQTPSNKVTEKGKYVELRCDPISGHTALYWYRQSLGQGPEFLIYFQGTGAADDSGLPNDRFFAVRPEGSVSTLKIQRTERGDSAVYLCASSPGQNYGYTFGSGTRLTVV.

To note about this clone: The CDR3 carries no conserved terminal phenylalanine or tryptophan, so it likely arises from a read error. This rearrangement joins TRBV5-1 to TRBJ1-5, with D tentatively TRBD1 (5 bases). The germline V gene encodes CDR1 SGHRS and CDR2 YFSETQ. The CDR3 consists of 14 residues. V was cut by 4 bases and J by 7 bases, with 15 bases left in between. In nucleotides, the CDR3 is TGCGCCAGCAGCCGGGGTCAGGGAGGCCAGCCCCAGCATGTT. Protein sequence: CASSRGQGGQPQHV.

This clone appeared once. V is TRBV6-1 and J is TRBJ1-1, with D possibly matching TRBD1 (5 bases). V dropped 0 bases and J dropped 4 bases, with 6 bases sitting between them. Germline CDR1 reads MNHNS; CDR2 reads SASEGT. This CDR3 is 13 amino acids long. CDR3 in DNA: TGTGCCAGCAGTGAAGCGGGGGGCACTGAAGCTTTCTTT. Its protein is CASSEAGGTEAFF.

This chain uses TRBV18 with TRBJ2-7, with TRBD1 identical over 8 bases. Looked up from germline, CDR1 is KGHSH and CDR2 is LQKENI. The CDR3 has 13 residues. After removal of 3 bases from V and 4 bases from J, the junction contained 2 bases not matched to a gene. In nucleotides, the CDR3 is TGTGCCAGCTCACCGGGACAGGTGTACGAGCAGTACTTC. Translation gives CASSPGQVYEQYF.

This clone was counted a few times. This sequence joins TRBV19 and TRBJ1-1; a weak D match, TRBD1 (5 bases). Germline CDR1 is LNHDA and CDR2 is SQIVND (reference sequence). The CDR3 totals 15 residues. V lost 1 base and J 3 bases, leaving 12 bases between the germline ends. This CDR3 reads CASSIAGGSDTEAFF. CDR3 nucleotide sequence: TGTGCCAGTAGTATAGCGGGGGGATCCGACACTGAAGCTTTCTTT.

The V and J genes are TRBV4-2 and TRBJ1-5; 7 positions agree with TRBD1. CDR3 length: 19 residues. After removal of 4 bases from V and 4 bases from J, the junction contained 19 bases not matched to a gene. The germline CDR1 and CDR2 sequences are LGHNA and YNFKEQ. DNA for the CDR3: TGTGCCAGCAGCCTCGACCATCGGAGGACAGGAGGATTGAATCAGCCCCAGCATTTT. Translated: CASSLDHRRTGGLNQPQHF.

The chain links TRBV28 to TRBJ1-6, with D unclear. CDR3 size: 13 residues. Trimming removed 5 bases from V and 7 bases from J, with 9 bases in between. Germline CDR1 MDHEN, CDR2 SYDVKM. The chain's CDR3 is CASSEVRNSPLHF. In nucleotides, the CDR3 is TGTGCCAGCAGTGAGGTTAGGAATTCACCCCTCCACTTT. The full variable domain, rest sourced from reference TRBV28 and TRBJ1-6, is DVKVTQSSRYLVKRTGEKVFLECVQDMDHENMFWYRQDPGLGLRLIYFSYDVKMKEKGDIPEGYSVSREKKERFSLILESASTNQTSMYLCASSEVRNSPLHFGNGTRLTVT.

The CDR3 loop is CASSPGTSYNEQFF. As DNA, the CDR3 is TGTGCCAGCAGCCCCGGGACTTCCTACAATGAGCAGTTCTTC. The chain recombines TRBV27 with TRBJ2-1; TRBD2 is a possible D gene (6 bases). The V gene lost 6 bases and the J gene lost 1 base, with 10 bases spanning the gap. This CDR3 region has 14 residues. Germline assignment: CDR1 MNHEY and CDR2 SMNVEV (reference sequence).

This clone occurred a few times. CDR3 in DNA: TGTGCCAGCAGCTTAGTAGGCGGCTTTAGCAATCAGCCCCAGCATTTT. Its protein product is CASSLVGGFSNQPQHF. The genes are TRBV7-2 and TRBJ1-5; no clear D. Germline V gene data show CDR1 as SGHTA and CDR2 as FQGNSA. V lost 1 base and J 0 bases, leaving 10 bases between the germline ends. The CDR3 length is 16 residues. Complete variable domain (other parts from reference TRBV7-2 and TRBJ1-5): GAGVSQSPSNKVTEKGKDVELRCDPISGHTALYWYRQSLGQGLEFLIYFQGNSAPDKSGLPSDRFSAERTGGSVSTLTIQRTQQEDSAVYLCASSLVGGFSNQPQHFGDGTRLSIL.

The chain has TRBV28 and TRBJ1-2; 7 nucleotides match TRBD1. Germline V gene lookup returns CDR1 MDHEN and CDR2 SYDVKM. The CDR3 loop spans 14 amino acids. V was clipped by 6 bases and J by 0 bases; unmatched bases: 4. The CDR3 loop is CASSRQGTNYGYTF. In DNA form, the CDR3 reads TGTGCCAGCAGCCGACAGGGAACTAACTATGGCTACACCTTC.

Only a few counts were recorded for this clone. The rearrangement joins TRBV9 to TRBJ2-1; the match to TRBD2 covers 7 bases. The CDR3 spans 15 residues. CDR1 and CDR2 from the germline V gene are SGDLS and YYNGEE. V lost 4 bases to trimming and J lost 4 bases; unmatched junction nucleotides: 8. The CDR3 nucleotides read TGTGCCAGCAGCCACGGAACTAGCGAGTACAATGAGCAGTTCTTC. Protein: CASSHGTSEYNEQFF.

This clone was seen a few times. V usage is TRBV28 and J usage is TRBJ2-7; 9 bases map to TRBD2. V lost 7 bases and J lost 5; bases outside the gene matches: 6. Germline V gene sequence: CDR1 MDHEN, CDR2 SYDVKM. CDR3 length: 13 residues. CDR3 loop: CASKGGRVDEQYF. CDR3 DNA sequence: TGTGCCAGCAAAGGCGGGAGGGTAGACGAGCAGTACTTC.

This clone was counted between two and nine times. This chain links TRBV5-1 with TRBJ2-3; possibly TRBD1 for D (6 bases). CDR1 SGHRS and CDR2 YFSETQ come from the germline V gene. V lost 0 bases to trimming and J lost 6 bases, with 17 bases between them. This CDR3 spans 16 amino acids. DNA for the CDR3: TGCGCCAGCAGCTTGGAACCGGGACACCCGGGGGATACGCAGTATTTT. It is translated as CASSLEPGHPGDTQYF.

This clone was detected only a few times. The J gene is TRBJ2-1, the V gene TRBV5-1, with 9 bases lining up with TRBD2. CDR1 and CDR2 from the germline V gene are SGHRS and YFSETQ. V trimming: 1 base; J trimming: 8 bases; junction bases outside the gene matches: 10. The CDR3 is 16 amino acids. The CDR3 loop is CASSLSAGGVPHEQFF. CDR3 coding DNA: TGCGCCAGCAGCTTGTCTGCGGGAGGGGTCCCCCATGAGCAGTTCTTC.

The genes are TRBV5-8 and TRBJ2-2; D possibly corresponds to TRBD1 (6 bases). The V and J ends lost 4 bases and 0 bases respectively, with 10 bases between them. CDR3 size: 15 residues. CDR1 is SGHTS and CDR2 is YDEGEE in the germline V gene. DNA of the CDR3: TGTGCCAGCAGCACCGGGACAACGAACACCGGGGAGCTGTTTTTT. Amino acid sequence: CASSTGTTNTGELFF.

This clone was counted between two and nine times. The chain employs TRBV30 and TRBJ2-3, with TRBD1 identical over 9 bases. The V gene end was trimmed by 0 bases and the J gene end by 4 bases; junction bases not matched to a gene: 5. This CDR3 is built from 15 residues. The V gene's germline CDR1 is GTSNPN and CDR2 SVGIG (reference sequence). For the CDR3, the DNA is TGTGCCTGGAGTGTCCAGGGACAGGGCGCAGATACGCAGTATTTT. It codes for CAWSVQGQGADTQYF.

This clone was counted only a few times. The rearrangement links TRBV28 to TRBJ2-5, with D possibly being TRBD2 (7 bases). CDR1 and CDR2 from the germline V gene are MDHEN and SYDVKM. The V and J ends lost 3 bases and 5 bases respectively, with 13 bases between them. This CDR3 is 14 amino acids long. The CDR3 loop reads CASSFRGGAETQYF. The CDR3 nucleotides are TGTGCCAGCAGTTTTAGGGGGGGCGCGGAGACCCAGTACTTC.